Sequencing of this T cell receptor beta chain was carried out in a study of glioma-infiltrating T cells after dendritic cell vaccination. Whole-study context: Patients had newly diagnosed or recurrent glioblastoma and received dendritic cell vaccines.

Study-level points and caveats: Survival was not directly related to TCR clonality in these patients. Few patients contributed both blood and tumor specimens.

This CDR3 spans 17 amino acids. V dropped 0 bases and J dropped 1 base, with 13 bases sitting between them. Per the germline V gene, CDR1 is LGHNA and CDR2 is YSLEER. Sample time point: after dendritic cell vaccination, including at tumor progression/relapse. TCRB CDR3 was amplified from 2 ug genomic DNA or less. Assay: immunoSEQ multiplex PCR; the TCRdb copy retains only in-frame clones and omits some. The sample comprises over 65,000 clones, approximately 81% of which are singletons, and more than 8% rests with the top ten. This clone was recorded once. Its antigen is as yet unknown. The material was blood, obtained after dendritic cell vaccination. This TCR was recovered from a human donor with glioblastoma. The V call is TRBV4-3, the J call TRBJ1-3, with no clear D. CDR3 residues: CASSQDYGKSSGNTIYF. The CDR3 nucleotides read TGCGCCAGCAGCCAAGATTACGGGAAATCATCTGGAAACACCATATATTTT.